Below, one T cell receptor (beta chain) is given with its context. It was during active infection that Seattle patients were enrolled and then longitudinally followed. In the original workflow: From reference gene primer amplification, estimates of nucleated cell counts were derived. The table came from immunoSEQ multiplex PCR; TCRdb's copy has only in-frame clones and leaves some out. That table furnishes V, J and clone size, whereas the DNA furnished D and trimming. The data show approximately 180,000 clones, 81% seen once. This specimen belongs to a study of blood T cell repertoires in COVID-19. Study details: Nucleic acid was either cDNA or gDNA, and it came from T cells, B-cell-depleted T cells, or PBMCs.

CDR3 size: 14 residues. Germline CDR1 and CDR2: SEHNR and FQNEAQ (reference sequence). V was cut by 10 bases and J by 0 bases, with 15 bases left in between. The sequence derives from a woman at least 80 years old with COVID-19, enrolled during active disease. Sequenced input: peripheral blood. V gene TRBV7-9 combines with J gene TRBJ1-2; possibly TRBD1 for D (5 bases). This CDR3 reads CAIPGRESNYGYTF. The CDR3, as DNA: TGTGCCATCCCGGGACGGGAGTCTAACTATGGCTACACCTTC.